This T cell receptor beta chain was sequenced in a study of blood T cells in healthy people across ages. Background on the study: T cells yielded about one barcoded beta molecule per two cells through template switching.

This clonotype was seen just once. Then a second PCR, running roughly 7 to 11 cycles, was carried out with a sample-barcoded 5' primer and a J-beta primer mix. One entry per CDR3 protein results from TCRdb running MiXCR on the 5' RACE reads. This sample has roughly 680,000 distinct CDR3 sequences, with about 51% found just once. The people who gave samples were healthy Caucasians from Russia, aged about 6 to 95. Germline V gene lookup returns CDR1 SEHNR and CDR2 FQNEAQ (reference sequence). The CDR3 is 16 amino acids. The V gene end was trimmed by 4 bases and the J gene end by 6 bases; junction bases not matched to a gene: 10.

The rearrangement uses TRBV7-9 and TRBJ2-1; TRBD2 matches at 9 bases. The receptor comes from an elderly woman in good health. Sample: blood. In DNA, the CDR3 is TGTGCCAGCAGCTACCTAGGCGGGAGGGGATGCAATGAGCAGTTCTTC. This encodes CASSYLGGRGCNEQFF.